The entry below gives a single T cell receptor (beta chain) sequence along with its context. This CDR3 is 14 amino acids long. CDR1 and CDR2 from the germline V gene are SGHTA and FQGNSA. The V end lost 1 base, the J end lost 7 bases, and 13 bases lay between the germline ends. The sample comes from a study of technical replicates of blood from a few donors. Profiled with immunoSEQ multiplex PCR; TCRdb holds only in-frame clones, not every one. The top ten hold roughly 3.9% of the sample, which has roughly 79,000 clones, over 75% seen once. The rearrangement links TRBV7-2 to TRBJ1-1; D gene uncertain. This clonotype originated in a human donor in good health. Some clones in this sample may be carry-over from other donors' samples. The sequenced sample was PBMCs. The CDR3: CASSLGSSRYEAFF. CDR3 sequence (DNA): TGTGCCAGCAGCTTAGGTAGCAGTCGATATGAAGCTTTCTTT.